This T cell receptor (beta chain) was identified during a study of blood T cells in healthy people across ages. This CDR3 region has 12 residues. V was pared by 4 bases and J by 7 bases, with 9 bases between. The germline V gene has CDR1 SGHRS and CDR2 YFSETQ. With a J-beta primer mix and a sample-barcoded 5' primer, a second PCR ran 7 to 11 cycles. MiXCR was run by TCRdb on the 5' RACE reads, yielding one entry per CDR3 protein. The sample contains around 1,100,000 distinct CDR3 sequences, roughly two fifths of which appear only once. This clonotype was counted ten times or more. The sample consisted of blood. This receptor was identified in a man aged 18 to 29 in good health. The chain uses TRBV5-1 and TRBJ2-1, with no clear D. CDR3 nucleotides: TGCGCCAGCAGCCCCGGGTGGAATGAGCAGTTCTTC. It codes for CASSPGWNEQFF.